This TCR beta chain appears in the sequencing data of a study of blood T cell repertoires in COVID-19. Study in general: Samples representing acute and convalescent COVID-19 were sourced from the United States, Italy and Spain. Sample material is recorded as cDNA or gDNA derived from T cells, B-cell-depleted T cells, or PBMCs.

As originally analysed: The assay estimated nucleated cells by amplifying reference gene primers. The protocol was immunoSEQ multiplex PCR, while the TCRdb copy is restricted to in-frame clones and leaves out a portion. V and J calls and clone size are copied from that table; D and trimming were computed from the DNA. The profile shows fewer than 150,000 clones, 70% to 85% of them singletons. The sample was peripheral blood. The sequence was collected from a woman in her forties or fifties with acute or convalescent COVID-19.

In DNA, the CDR3 is TGCGCCAGCAGCCAAGATAGCAGGGGGGTGAGGTATGGCTACACCTTC. Its translation: CASSQDSRGVRYGYTF. The rearrangement uses TRBV4-1 and TRBJ1-2, with TRBD1 matching 7 bases. Germline V gene sequence: CDR1 MGHRA, CDR2 YSYEKL. The CDR3 spans 16 residues. The J segment lost 5 bases and the V segment lost 0 bases, leaving 9 bases of the junction unmatched.